Below are 23 T cell receptor beta chains sequenced from a single sample in a study of cytomegalovirus exposure and HLA in healthy donors. The PCR used 60 Vbeta and 13 Jbeta primers. Produced via immunoSEQ multiplex PCR; TCRdb's table is partial and in-frame only. Among around 100,000 clones listed, approximately 70% were seen once. Specimen: PBMCs. Every receptor here comes from a man between 35 and 55 years old in good health and CMV-seropositive.

This clone was seen a single time. J is TRBJ1-4 and V is TRBV30; tentative D call: TRBD1 (5 bases). Germline V gene sequence: CDR1 GTSNPN, CDR2 SVGIG (reference sequence). V dropped 3 bases and J dropped 8 bases, with 16 bases sitting between them. This CDR3 comprises 14 residues. As DNA, the CDR3 is TGTGCCTGGAGAAGTGTCCTGGAGGGGGAAAAACTGTTTTTT. It codes for CAWRSVLEGEKLFF. The full variable domain, completed using reference TRBV30 and TRBJ1-4, is SQTIHQWPATLVQPVGSPLSLECTVEGTSNPNLYWYRQAAGRGLQLLFYSVGIGQISSEVPQNLSASRPQDRQFILSSKKLLLSDSGFYLCAWRSVLEGEKLFFGSGTQLSVL.

In this sample, this clone turned up a few times. This chain uses TRBV29-1 with TRBJ2-3, with 11 nucleotides matching TRBD2. The junction had 9 bases not matched to a gene; V was cut back by 6 bases and J by 4 bases. The CDR3 covers 15 residues. The germline gives CDR1 SQVTM, CDR2 ANQGSEA. The CDR3 DNA reads TGCAGCGTGGAGGGGCTGGGACTAGCGGCAGATACGCAGTATTTT. Its translation: CSVEGLGLAADTQYF.

This rearrangement joins TRBV5-4 to TRBJ1-2; D is uncertain. Deletions cut 3 bases from V and 6 bases from J, with 12 bases between. Germline-derived CDR1 and CDR2 are SGHNT and YYREEE (reference sequence). The CDR3 sequence is 13 residues long. The CDR3 here is CASSWGDRDGYTF. For the CDR3, the DNA is TGTGCCAGCAGCTGGGGAGATAGGGATGGCTACACCTTC.

The gene calls are TRBV5-6 and TRBJ1-1, with 8 bases identical to TRBD1. CDR3 length equals 16 residues. Trimming at V came to 4 bases and at J to 0 bases, leaving 8 bases not matched to a gene. The germline CDR1 and CDR2 sequences are SGHDT and YYEEEE. CDR3 region: CASSLGTGLVNTEAFF. CDR3 coding DNA: TGTGCCAGCAGCCTAGGGACAGGTTTGGTGAACACTGAAGCTTTCTTT.

This clone was observed once. This chain links TRBV19 with TRBJ2-1, with TRBD1 matching over 8 bases. The CDR3 runs 16 residues. The germline V gene has CDR1 LNHDA and CDR2 SQIVND (reference sequence). V trimming: 5 bases; J trimming: 10 bases; junction bases outside the gene matches: 16. Here the CDR3 reads CASSPGGPGVSTEQFF. In DNA, the CDR3 is TGTGCCAGTAGTCCAGGGGGCCCCGGGGTGAGTACCGAGCAGTTCTTC.

The sample holds a few counts of this clone. This chain connects TRBV2 to TRBJ2-3; 8 positions match TRBD2. CDR1 is SNHLY, CDR2 FYNNEI, per germline. The CDR3 has 13 residues. Trimming removed 8 bases from V and 6 bases from J; junction bases left unmatched: 7. CDR3 in amino acids: CASLQREFDTQYF. The CDR3 DNA reads as TGTGCCAGCTTGCAGCGGGAGTTTGATACGCAGTATTTT.

The gene calls are TRBV6-5 and TRBJ2-6; D remains unclear. The CDR3 extends over 15 amino acids. Trimming left V 2 bases short and J 0 bases short, with 5 bases between. The V gene's germline CDR1 is MNHEY and CDR2 SVGAGI. The CDR3 nucleotides are TGTGCCAGCAGTTACCCGGGCTCTGGGGCCAACGTCCTGACTTTC. It yields the protein CASSYPGSGANVLTF.

This clone was seen once. The chain combines TRBV9 with TRBJ2-7; no definite D call. V lost 3 bases and J 5 bases, leaving 15 bases between the germline ends. Germline values: CDR1 SGDLS, CDR2 YYNGEE. This CDR3 has 14 amino acids. CDR3: CASSAETYPNEQYF. CDR3 nucleotides: TGTGCCAGCAGCGCCGAAACATACCCCAACGAGCAGTACTTC.

This sequence joins TRBV10-3 and TRBJ2-7, with D tentatively TRBD1 (5 bases). This CDR3 contains 13 residues. From germline, CDR1 is ENHRY and CDR2 SYGVKD. Deletions cut 3 bases from V and 5 bases from J, with 11 bases between. DNA of the CDR3: TGTGCCATCAGTGAACCAACAGGTGACGAGCAGTACTTC. Protein sequence: CAISEPTGDEQYF.

The CDR3 loop reads CASSLPPGGDNYGYTF. In DNA form, the CDR3 reads TGTGCCAGCAGCCTCCCCCCCGGGGGTGATAACTATGGCTACACCTTC. The chain employs TRBV7-9 and TRBJ1-2; tentatively, D is TRBD1 (5 bases). Trimming took off 5 bases at V and 1 base at J, with 17 bases between the two ends. The CDR3 contains 16 residues. CDR1 and CDR2 (germline): SEHNR, FQNEAQ (reference sequence).

Concerning this clone: One junction end does not reproduce the germline sequence, and a read error may be involved. V and J are TRBV6-5 and TRBJ2-7; perhaps TRBD2 as D (5 bases). The V gene's germline CDR1 is MNHEY and CDR2 SVGAGI. The CDR3 sequence is 15 residues long. CDR3 bases: TGTGCCAGCAGACCCCACTTAGCGTCCACCTACGAGCAGTGCTTC. Translated: CASRPHLASTYEQCF.

This sequence joins TRBV5-1 and TRBJ1-3; 8 positions agree with TRBD1. The CDR3 has 14 amino acids. V lost 5 bases and J lost 2; bases outside the gene matches: 3. Germline CDR1 SGHRS, CDR2 YFSETQ. CDR3 sequence (DNA): TGCGCCAGCAGGCTGACAGGGGCTGGAAACACCATATATTTT. Translating gives CASRLTGAGNTIYF.

V usage is TRBV5-1 and J usage is TRBJ2-1; tentatively, D is TRBD2 (5 bases). The CDR3 is 12 amino acids. The V and J ends lost 0 bases and 11 bases respectively, with 9 bases between them. CDR1 and CDR2 from the germline V gene are SGHRS and YFSETQ. CDR3 loop: CASSLGEMQQFF. DNA of the CDR3: TGCGCCAGCAGCTTGGGGGAGATGCAGCAGTTCTTC.

The chain employs TRBV4-1 and TRBJ2-1; TRBD2 aligns across 9 bases. J gave up 4 bases and V 4 bases, and 8 bases lay outside the gene matches. This CDR3 region has 16 residues. The germline V gene encodes CDR1 MGHRA and CDR2 YSYEKL. The CDR3 DNA sequence: TGCGCCAGCAGCCTCACAGCGGGGGGCTCTTACAATGAGCAGTTCTTC. It translates to CASSLTAGGSYNEQFF.

There are a few counts of this clone. The chain combines TRBV7-9 with TRBJ2-2; 7 nucleotides agree with TRBD2. Germline V gene sequence: CDR1 SEHNR, CDR2 FQNEAQ (reference sequence). The V segment lost 5 bases and the J segment 9 bases; nucleotides outside the gene matches: 6. The CDR3 length is 13 residues. CDR3 sequence (DNA): TGTGCCAGCAGCCTCGGACTAGAAAGGGAGCTGTTTTTT. It specifies CASSLGLERELFF.

The chain employs TRBV2 and TRBJ2-4, with D possibly TRBD2 on 6 matching bases. Germline lookup yields CDR1 SNHLY and CDR2 FYNNEI. Trimming left V 6 bases short and J 5 bases short, with 17 bases between. This CDR3 has 15 residues. CDR3 bases: TGTGCCAGCAGCGCAACCCGACTAGGCCAAAACATTCAGTACTTC. Translation: CASSATRLGQNIQYF.

V usage is TRBV29-1 and J usage is TRBJ1-1, with D maybe TRBD1 (6 bases). Trimming left V 6 bases short and J 8 bases short, with 16 bases between. Germline V lookup: CDR1 SQVTM, CDR2 ANQGSEA. The CDR3 has 12 amino acids. The CDR3 loop is CSVDGTPREAFF. As DNA, the CDR3 is TGCAGCGTGGATGGGACACCTAGGGAAGCTTTCTTT. The full variable domain, its missing parts supplied by reference TRBV29-1 and TRBJ1-1, is SAVISQKPSRDICQRGTSLTIQCQVDSQVTMMFWYRQQPGQSLTLIATANQGSEATYESGFVIDKFPISRPNLTFSTLTVSNMSPEDSSIYLCSVDGTPREAFFGQGTRLTVV.

The V gene is TRBV7-3, the J gene TRBJ2-1; possibly TRBD1 for D (6 bases). This CDR3 has 14 amino acids. Germline V gene sequence: CDR1 SGHTA, CDR2 FQGTGA. V shed 1 base and J shed 6 bases, with 10 bases lying between them. This CDR3 reads CASSLNPGANEQFF. Here the CDR3 DNA reads TGTGCCAGCAGCTTAAATCCAGGGGCCAATGAGCAGTTCTTC.

The V and J genes are TRBV9 and TRBJ1-2; 11 bases agree with TRBD1. This CDR3 is 15 amino acids long. Germline V gene lookup returns CDR1 SGDLS and CDR2 YYNGEE. V trimming: 3 bases; J trimming: 4 bases; junction bases outside the gene matches: 5. The CDR3 spells CASSEGGQGGYGYTF. Here the CDR3 DNA reads TGTGCCAGCAGCGAGGGGGGACAGGGGGGCTATGGCTACACCTTC.

This clone was counted ten times or more. The rearrangement links TRBV7-2 to TRBJ2-7, with TRBD1 matching 10 bases. The germline V gene has CDR1 SGHTA and CDR2 FQGNSA. Germline trimming cut 4 bases from V and 11 bases from J; bases unmatched to any gene: 5. The CDR3 contains 12 residues. CDR3 bases: TGTGCCAGCAGCTCAAGACAGGGGGCGGAGTACTTC. As protein: CASSSRQGAEYF.

The chain is built from TRBV30 and TRBJ1-1; D not certain. V was pared by 3 bases and J by 0 bases, with 8 bases between. The CDR3 spans 13 residues. CDR1 and CDR2 from the germline V gene are GTSNPN and SVGIG (reference sequence). Written as DNA, the CDR3 is TGTGCCTGGAGGGCTCAGGTGAACACTGAAGCTTTCTTT. Translating gives CAWRAQVNTEAFF.

This clone was counted between two and nine times. This CDR3 is CASSVPPGTTNTEAFF. The CDR3 DNA reads TGTGCCAGCAGCGTACCTCCCGGGACAACGAACACTGAAGCTTTCTTT. The rearrangement links TRBV9 to TRBJ1-1; possible D gene TRBD1, 6 bases. The V end lost 1 base, the J end lost 1 base, and 14 bases lay between the germline ends. The germline gives CDR1 SGDLS, CDR2 YYNGEE. This CDR3 region has 16 residues.

This CDR3 is CAWSVTGPGTGLAGELFF. DNA for the CDR3: TGTGCCTGGAGTGTAACCGGGCCCGGGACAGGGTTAGCCGGGGAGCTGTTTTTT. This chain connects TRBV30 to TRBJ2-2, with TRBD1 matching 9 bases. The ends lost 0 bases at V and 6 bases at J; junction bases unmatched: 14. The germline V gene encodes CDR1 GTSNPN and CDR2 SVGIG (reference sequence). The CDR3 is 18 amino acids.